The text below deals with one T cell receptor (beta chain). Assay used: immunoSEQ multiplex PCR; TCRdb lists only in-frame clones, some missing. The table has about 45,000 clones, about 88% seen once. Trimming removed 3 bases from V and 1 base from J, with 4 bases in between. Germline V lookup: CDR1 SGHAT, CDR2 FQNNGV. This CDR3 has 13 residues. The sample belongs to a study of OX40 agonist ivuxolimab in advanced cancers. The overall study: Age averaged roughly 60 years (range about 23 to 80), and more than 80% were male. A partial response was reached by three patients: one with hepatocellular carcinoma and two with cutaneous melanoma.

The receptor comes from an adult with an advanced solid tumor such as melanoma, head and neck, liver or kidney cancer. This specimen consisted of CD4+ or CD8+ T cells sorted from blood, obtained in a trial of the OX40 agonist ivuxolimab. This chain joins TRBV11-2 and TRBJ1-3; D unclear. The CDR3 sequence is CASSFLSGNTIYF. DNA for the CDR3: TGTGCCAGCAGCTTTTTGTCTGGAAACACCATATATTTT.